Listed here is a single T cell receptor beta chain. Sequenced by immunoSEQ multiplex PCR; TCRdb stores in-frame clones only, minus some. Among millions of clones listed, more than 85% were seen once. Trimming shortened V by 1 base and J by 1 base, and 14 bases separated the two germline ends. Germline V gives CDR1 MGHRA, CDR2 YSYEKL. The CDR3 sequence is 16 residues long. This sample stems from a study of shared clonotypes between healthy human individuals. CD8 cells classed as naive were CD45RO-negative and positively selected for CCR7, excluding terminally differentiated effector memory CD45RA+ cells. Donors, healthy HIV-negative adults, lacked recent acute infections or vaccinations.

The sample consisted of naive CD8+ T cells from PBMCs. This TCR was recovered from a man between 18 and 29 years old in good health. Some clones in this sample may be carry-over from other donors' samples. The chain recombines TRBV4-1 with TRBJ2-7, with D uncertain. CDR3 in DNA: TGCGCCAGCAGCCAAGCTGGCGGCGTCACGTCCTACGAGCAGTACTTC. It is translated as CASSQAGGVTSYEQYF.